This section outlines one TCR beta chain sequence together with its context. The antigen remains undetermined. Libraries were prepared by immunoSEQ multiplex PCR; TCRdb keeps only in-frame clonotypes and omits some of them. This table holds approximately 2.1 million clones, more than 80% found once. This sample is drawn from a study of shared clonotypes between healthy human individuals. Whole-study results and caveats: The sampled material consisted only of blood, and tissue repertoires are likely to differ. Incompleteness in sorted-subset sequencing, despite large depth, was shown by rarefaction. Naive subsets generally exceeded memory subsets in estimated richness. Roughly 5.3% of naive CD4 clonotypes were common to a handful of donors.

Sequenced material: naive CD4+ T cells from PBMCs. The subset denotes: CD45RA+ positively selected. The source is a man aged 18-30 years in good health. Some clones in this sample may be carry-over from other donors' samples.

Here the CDR3 reads CAISEIPSGSGTGELFF. CDR3 DNA sequence: TGTGCCATCAGTGAGATTCCTAGCGGGAGTGGTACCGGGGAGCTGTTTTTT. The chain is built from TRBV10-3 and TRBJ2-2; 10 bases are a match to TRBD2. Germline V gives CDR1 ENHRY, CDR2 SYGVKD. Losses at the gene ends were 2 bases for V and 5 bases for J; bases not matched to a gene: 8. The length of the CDR3 is 17 residues.